A few counts support the clone carrying this T cell receptor (beta chain). The target antigen is unknown. V lost 0 bases to trimming and J lost 7 bases, with 12 bases between them. The germline gives CDR1 DFQATT, CDR2 SNEGSKA (reference sequence). This CDR3 is 13 amino acids long. TCRdb independently ran MiXCR on the 5' RACE reads; one entry per CDR3 protein. The sample holds more than 80,000 distinct CDR3 sequences, around 11% seen once. The data are from a study of T-cell memory formation after mild COVID-19. Study as a whole: TCR clustering was largely donor specific. Regarding the study as a whole: Prior to infection, memory already included some responding clones, suggesting cross-reactive memory joined. Clones that contracted clustered mainly in CM and EM if CD4+ and in EMRA if CD8+. Later expanders leaned CD4+, whereas day 15 to 85 contracting clones were balanced CD4/CD8.

This receptor was identified in an adult woman who had mild COVID-19 (a few samples of this study predate the infection). Cell type and time point are not known. Sequencing input: PBMCs or a T cell subset sorted from them (not recorded which). The rearrangement joins TRBV20-1 to TRBJ1-2; D unclear. The CDR3 loop reads CSARDRGQRGYTF. In DNA form, the CDR3 reads TGCAGTGCTAGAGATCGAGGGCAGCGTGGCTACACCTTC.